The subject of this entry is one T cell receptor beta chain. The antigen it binds to is not known. No base quality values were provided; no much bigger clone lies one nucleotide off. This sample was taken from a study of T cells in Graves' hyperthyroidism and ophthalmopathy (dated by TCRdb to the late 2010s). Describing the broader study: Peripheral blood samples were taken at initial diagnosis, before any treatment was given. TCR Vbeta CDR3 sequencing of some 140 peripheral blood samples (approximately 44 ophthalmopathy, about 74 hyperthyroidism and some 17 progressor patients) is reported in the paper. Prospective prediction of ophthalmopathy was tested in an independent validation cohort consisting of 18 hyperthyroidism patients and 15 to 17 patients who later progressed to ophthalmopathy. TCR V-J signatures able to tell the groups apart were searched for in a discovery cohort of 95 or so patients, of whom fewer than 45 had Graves' ophthalmopathy and roughly 57 had stable Graves' hyperthyroidism. In several Graves' hyperthyroidism patients, the study also compared T-cell repertoires from thyroid tissue with T-cell repertoires from blood. The roughly 100 discovery patients were randomly split 7:3 into training and test sets. Following sampling, methimazole starting at 30 mg daily was given to hyperthyroidism patients, and high-dose intravenous methylprednisolone was given to ophthalmopathy patients.

Study-wide findings and limitations: In validation, progression to ophthalmopathy was predicted by the model with 70.59% sensitivity and about 72% specificity, a median of 6.5 months before onset. Sample size was not statistically predetermined, and blinding of investigators to group allocation was not performed. Most expanded thyroid clonotypes (frequency above 0.001) were also found in blood, which suggests that blood repertoires may mirror thyroid immune responses. Ophthalmopathy was separated from stable hyperthyroidism by a 13 V-J signature model, with about 86% sensitivity and about 84% specificity obtained in cross-validation and 80%/75% obtained in testing.

Graves' hyperthyroidism was defined as stable when no progression to ophthalmopathy occurred over 18 months of follow-up. Hyperthyroidism patients were newly diagnosed, had a disease duration of under 2 months, and were aged 18 to 65 years. Exclusion was applied to patients with uncontrolled infections, other autoimmune diseases, pregnancy or lactation. Clinical symptoms, serum thyroxine and TRAb, thyroid ultrasound, and orbital computed tomography formed the basis for the diagnoses. PBMCs were isolated from about 9 ml of fresh peripheral blood by Ficoll-Paque density gradient centrifugation. Total RNA was extracted with Trizol reagent, and quality was checked on an Agilent 2100 Bioanalyzer. CDR1 and CDR2 are read off the germline V gene (reference sequence) as DFQATT and SNEGSKA. The CDR3, from cysteine to phenylalanine, totals 18 residues. The only DNA kept is the CDR3, 54 bases in frame from the first base. Trimming takes 3 bases off V and 0 bases off J; junction bases not matched to a gene: 14.

Amplification of TCR beta CDR3 regions was carried out from RNA transcripts. A first-round RT-PCR of the TCR CDR3 used the HTBI primer set with the Qiagen OneStep RT-PCR kit. Libraries were constructed in a second round of multiplex PCR, after which size selection and purification were carried out. Paired-end sequencing of the libraries was performed with 100 bp reads on an Illumina HiSeq2000. Per the authors' processing: Raw data were processed with SOAPnuke, discarding reads with adapters, uncalled bases, mean Phred below 15, or no exact constant-primer or identifier match. COPE v1.2.5 was used to merge high-quality paired reads, and clonotypes were defined as unique nucleotide sequences. MiTCR v1.1 was used to align the clonotypes against IMGT TRBV, TRBD and TRBJ reference segments. The analysis was restricted to V-J combinations with a frequency above 0.0001, which together covered approximately 99% of the repertoires. The TCS score was defined as the ratio of F50 (clonal expansion) to E x V (chaos), calculated using BLOSUM62-based TCRdist between CDR3 peptides within each V-J. Welch's t-statistics and random forest reduced roughly 530 V-J features to 10 to 15, which were used in a naive Bayes classifier (R e1071). TCRdb ran its own pipeline on the public reads, namely fastp trimming at Q25 and MiXCR clone calling, and kept in-frame beta chains. Every entry covers one CDR3 protein and lists the most common genes and DNA from its rows. The V and J calls were determined by TCRdb, not by the authors. This sample is represented by about 590,000 distinct CDR3 sequences; approximately 14% of them were singletons. Under 8% of the sample is held by the ten biggest clonotypes.

Source material: blood. The sequence links TRBV20-1 to TRBJ2-1; 7 central nucleotides agree with TRBD1. The clonotype was recovered from a woman aged 25 to 39 with Graves' hyperthyroidism. This receptor carries the CDR3 CSASLTGVRMSSYNEQFF. The sequenced DNA is TGCAGTGCTAGTCTCACAGGGGTTAGGATGAGCTCCTACAATGAGCAGTTCTTC.